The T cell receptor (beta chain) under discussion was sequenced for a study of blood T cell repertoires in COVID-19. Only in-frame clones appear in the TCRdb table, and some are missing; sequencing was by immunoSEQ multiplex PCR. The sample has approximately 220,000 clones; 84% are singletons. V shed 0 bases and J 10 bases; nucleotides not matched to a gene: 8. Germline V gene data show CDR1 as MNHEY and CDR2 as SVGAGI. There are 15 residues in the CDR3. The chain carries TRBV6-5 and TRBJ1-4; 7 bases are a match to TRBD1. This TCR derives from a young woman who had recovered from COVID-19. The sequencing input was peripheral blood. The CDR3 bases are TGTGCCAGCAGTTACTCGTGGGACAGTCTAGGAAAACTGTTTTTT. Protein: CASSYSWDSLGKLFF.